This T cell receptor (beta chain) stems from a study of blood T cell repertoires in COVID-19. Looking at the study overall: PBMCs, B-cell-depleted T cells, or T cells provided the cDNA or gDNA that made up the material.

Sequencing used immunoSEQ multiplex PCR; TCRdb keeps in-frame clones, though not all of them. In the table there are 150,000 to 200,000 clones, 75% to 85% of which are singletons. Trimming cost V 5 bases and J 4 bases; bases outside gene matches: 8. From germline, CDR1 is LNHDA and CDR2 SQIVND (reference sequence). This CDR3 is built from 15 residues. The source is a human donor in a cohort sampled during active COVID-19. This chain connects TRBV19 to TRBJ1-1; 9 bases are a match to TRBD1. The sequencing sample was made of peripheral blood. CDR3 amino acids: CASSGGQGVVTEAFF. The CDR3 bases are TGTGCCAGTAGTGGGGGACAGGGAGTCGTCACTGAAGCTTTCTTT.